The table lists the clone carrying this T cell receptor (beta chain) with many counts. Antigen unknown. The data stem from a study of metastatic and nonmetastatic thyroid tumors. On the study more broadly: Malignant thyroid and benign thyroid patients provided blood and tumor or nodule tissue whose repertoires were compared. Notes on the study in general: Across blood and tumor, TCR beta diversity in malignant thyroid tumors was reportedly significantly higher than in benign nodules.

Nobody among the patients had been given any treatment before thyroid surgery. How the authors handled the data: Differences in CDR3 between clinicopathological groups were drawn on to build a classifier intended to discriminate distant-metastatic papillary thyroid cancer patients. TCRdb re-called the PCR reads with MiXCR. TCRdb, not the authors, supplied the V and J calls. The table lists thousands of clones, approximately 18% of them singletons. Source material: adjacent normal tissue. This clonotype was sampled from a female donor with papillary thyroid cancer or a benign thyroid nodule (not recorded which). Some clones in this sample may be carry-over from other donors' samples.

CDR3 sequence: CASSLGTSLTDTQYF. CDR3 bases: TGTGCCAGCAGCCTCGGGACTAGCCTCACAGATACGCAGTATTTT. The V and J genes are TRBV7-9 and TRBJ2-3; 9 bases are shared with TRBD2. Per germline, CDR1 SEHNR and CDR2 FQNEAQ (reference sequence). The CDR3 has 15 residues. The J segment lost 2 bases and the V segment lost 5 bases, leaving 5 bases of the junction unmatched.